This TCR beta chain came from a study of Ad26.COV2.S vaccination and SARS-CoV-2 variants. For the study at large: This donor came from the COV1001 trial of Ad26.COV2.S.

Treatment specified: 19 received Ad26.COV2.S at low or high dose, single or two shots; several received placebo; per-sample allocation not given. Vaccine and placebo recipients were sampled on day 63 after the first injection. This vaccine is an Ad26 vector that expresses the Wuhan-strain SARS-CoV-2 spike. Study results and limitations: Vaccine and placebo recipients had comparable breadth of non-spike TCRs. The TCR breadth and depth analyses may have produced an underestimate of total T cell responses.

As concerns this clone: What it binds is unknown.

Assay used: immunoSEQ multiplex PCR; TCRdb lists only in-frame clones, some missing. The sample yields about 320,000 clones, just under 85% seen once. This CDR3 has 15 residues. Germline V gene data show CDR1 as SNHLY and CDR2 as FYNNEI. After removal of 2 bases from V and 4 bases from J, the junction contained 4 bases not matched to a gene. The starting material was peripheral blood, obtained in a trial of Ad26.COV2.S vaccine versus placebo. The chain couples TRBV2 to TRBJ2-5, with 10 bases matching TRBD2. The clonotype was recovered from a person between 18 and 59 years old who received the Ad26.COV2.S COVID-19 vaccine or a placebo. The CDR3 sequence: CASSETLAGRETQYF. The CDR3 nucleotides are TGTGCCAGCAGTGAAACACTAGCGGGGAGAGAGACCCAGTACTTC.